This T cell receptor (beta chain) is drawn from a study of shared clonotypes between healthy human individuals. Terminally differentiated effector memory CD45RA+ cells were excluded from the naive CD8 cells, which were CD45RO-negative and positively selected for CCR7. CDR1 and CDR2 (germline): SGDLS, YYNGEE. V gave up 0 bases and J gave up 5 bases, with 15 bases separating them. This CDR3 has 15 amino acids. Study findings and constraints: Memory subsets generally showed lower estimated richness than naive subsets. Rarefaction curves obtained for sorted subsets showed sequencing incomplete despite large depth. It was observed that approximately 5% of naive CD4 clonotypes were shared across a handful of donors.

A word on this clone: Its antigen is not known.

The run depth of the assay was deep. Measured with immunoSEQ multiplex PCR; TCRdb has only the in-frame clones, and not every one. Among some 2.1 million clones listed, about 95% were seen once. Sequencing input: naive CD8+ T cells sorted from blood. This TCR was recovered from a man aged 18 to 35 in good health. This chain links TRBV9 with TRBJ2-7, with a possible D match to TRBD1 (5 bases). The CDR3, as DNA: TGTGCCAGCAGCGTAGACGGGCAAAGCAGGGACGAGCAGTACTTC. Translating gives CASSVDGQSRDEQYF.